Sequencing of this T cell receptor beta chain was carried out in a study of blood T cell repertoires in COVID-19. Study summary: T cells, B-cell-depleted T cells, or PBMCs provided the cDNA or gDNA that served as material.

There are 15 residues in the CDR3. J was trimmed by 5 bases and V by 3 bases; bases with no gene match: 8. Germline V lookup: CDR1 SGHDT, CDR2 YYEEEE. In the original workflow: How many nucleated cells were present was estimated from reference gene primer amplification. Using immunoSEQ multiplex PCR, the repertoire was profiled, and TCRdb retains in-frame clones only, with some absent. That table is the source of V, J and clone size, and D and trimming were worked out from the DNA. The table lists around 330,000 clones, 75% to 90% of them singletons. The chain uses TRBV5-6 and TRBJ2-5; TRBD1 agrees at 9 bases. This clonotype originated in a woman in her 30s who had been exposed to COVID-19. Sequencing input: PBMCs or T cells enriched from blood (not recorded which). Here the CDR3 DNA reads TGTGCCAGCAGCTGGATACAGGGGGCGGGCGAGACCCAGTACTTC. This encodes CASSWIQGAGETQYF.